This T cell receptor beta chain was sequenced for a study of T cell repertoires in cytomegalovirus infection. A few counts support this clonotype. TCRdb reanalysed the reads using MiXCR and keeps one entry per CDR3 protein. The sample has around 300,000 distinct CDR3 sequences, 8% to 9.5% seen once. CDR3 length: 13 residues. Looked up from germline, CDR1 is MNHEY and CDR2 is SVGEGT. Trimming shortened V by 2 bases and J by 8 bases, and 12 bases separated the two germline ends. The chain employs TRBV6-2 or TRBV6-3 and TRBJ1-2; D possibly corresponds to TRBD1 (5 bases). The receptor was isolated from a human donor in good health (CMV status not recorded). Some clones in this sample may be carry-over from other donors' samples. The sequencing sample was made of PBMCs. CDR3 nucleotide sequence: TGTGCCAGCAGTTACGGGGACCTGGCGGGCTACACCTTC. It yields the protein CASSYGDLAGYTF.